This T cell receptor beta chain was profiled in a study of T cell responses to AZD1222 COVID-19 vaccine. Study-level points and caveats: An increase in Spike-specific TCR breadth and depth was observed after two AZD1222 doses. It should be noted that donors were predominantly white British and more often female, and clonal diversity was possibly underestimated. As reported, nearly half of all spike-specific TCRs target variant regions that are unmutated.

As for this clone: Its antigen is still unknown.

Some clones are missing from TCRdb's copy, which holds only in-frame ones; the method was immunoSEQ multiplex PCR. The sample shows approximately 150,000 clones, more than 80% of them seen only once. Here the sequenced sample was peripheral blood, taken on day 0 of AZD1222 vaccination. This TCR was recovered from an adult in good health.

CDR3 bases: TGTGCCAGTAGTATAGCAGGAGACAGCCTCACTGAAGCTTTCTTT. Its translation is CASSIAGDSLTEAFF. The V call is TRBV19, the J call TRBJ1-1; D perhaps matches TRBD1 (5 bases). The CDR3 covers 15 residues. V lost 1 base, J lost 4 bases, and 13 bases lay in between. The germline gives CDR1 LNHDA, CDR2 SQIVND (reference sequence).